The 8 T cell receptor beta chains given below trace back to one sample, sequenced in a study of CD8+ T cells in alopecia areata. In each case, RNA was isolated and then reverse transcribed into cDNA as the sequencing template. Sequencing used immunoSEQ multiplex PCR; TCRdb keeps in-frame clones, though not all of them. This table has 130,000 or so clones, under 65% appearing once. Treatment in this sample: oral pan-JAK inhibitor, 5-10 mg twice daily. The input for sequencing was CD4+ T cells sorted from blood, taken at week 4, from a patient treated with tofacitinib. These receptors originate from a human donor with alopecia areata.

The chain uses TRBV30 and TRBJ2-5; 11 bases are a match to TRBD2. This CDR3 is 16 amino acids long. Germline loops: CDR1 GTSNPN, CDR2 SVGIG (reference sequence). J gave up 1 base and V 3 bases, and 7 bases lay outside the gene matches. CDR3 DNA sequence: TGTGCCTGGAGAGCTACCGGACTAGCGGGCCAAGAGACCCAGTACTTC. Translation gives CAWRATGLAGQETQYF.

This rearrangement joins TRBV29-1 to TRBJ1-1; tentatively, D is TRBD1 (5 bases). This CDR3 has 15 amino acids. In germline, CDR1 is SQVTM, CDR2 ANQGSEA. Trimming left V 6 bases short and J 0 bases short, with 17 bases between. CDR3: CSVKGRSPLNTEAFF. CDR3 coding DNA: TGCAGCGTCAAGGGACGGAGTCCATTGAACACTGAAGCTTTCTTT.

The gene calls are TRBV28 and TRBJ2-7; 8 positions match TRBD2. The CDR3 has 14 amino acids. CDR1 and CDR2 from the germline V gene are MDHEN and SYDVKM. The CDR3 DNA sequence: TGTGTCACGGGCGGGAGGCCCCAGGAGGACGAGCAGTACTTC. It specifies CVTGGRPQEDEQYF.

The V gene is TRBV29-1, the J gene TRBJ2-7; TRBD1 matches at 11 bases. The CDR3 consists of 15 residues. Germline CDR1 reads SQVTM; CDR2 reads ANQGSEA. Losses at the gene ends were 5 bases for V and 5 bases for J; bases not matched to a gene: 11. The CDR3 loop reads CSVLTRDRGSHEQYF. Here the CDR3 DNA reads TGCAGCGTTCTGACCCGGGACAGGGGGAGCCACGAGCAGTACTTC.

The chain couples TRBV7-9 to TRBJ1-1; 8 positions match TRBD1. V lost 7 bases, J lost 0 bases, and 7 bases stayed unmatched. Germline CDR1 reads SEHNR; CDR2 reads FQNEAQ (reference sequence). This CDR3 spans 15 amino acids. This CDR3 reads CASTPQGALNTEAFF. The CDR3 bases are TGTGCCAGCACCCCTCAGGGGGCCCTGAACACTGAAGCTTTCTTT.

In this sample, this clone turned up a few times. The CDR3 sequence: CASRKGSYNEQFF. Here the CDR3 DNA reads TGTGCCAGCCGTAAGGGCTCCTACAATGAGCAGTTCTTC. The genes are TRBV27 and TRBJ2-1; D unresolved. The V and J ends lost 8 bases and 0 bases respectively, with 8 bases between them. The CDR3 length is 13 residues. The germline V gene encodes CDR1 MNHEY and CDR2 SMNVEV (reference sequence).

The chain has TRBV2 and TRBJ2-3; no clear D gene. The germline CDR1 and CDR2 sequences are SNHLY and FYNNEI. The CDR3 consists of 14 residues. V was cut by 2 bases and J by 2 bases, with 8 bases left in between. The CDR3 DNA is TGTGCCAGCAGTGAAAGGTTCCCCACAGATACGCAGTATTTT. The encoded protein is CASSERFPTDTQYF.

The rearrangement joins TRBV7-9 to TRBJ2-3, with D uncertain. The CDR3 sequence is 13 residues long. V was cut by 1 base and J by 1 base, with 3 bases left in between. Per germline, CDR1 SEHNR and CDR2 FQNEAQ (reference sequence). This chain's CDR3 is CASSLVRTDTQYF. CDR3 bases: TGTGCCAGCAGCTTAGTGCGCACAGATACGCAGTATTTT.